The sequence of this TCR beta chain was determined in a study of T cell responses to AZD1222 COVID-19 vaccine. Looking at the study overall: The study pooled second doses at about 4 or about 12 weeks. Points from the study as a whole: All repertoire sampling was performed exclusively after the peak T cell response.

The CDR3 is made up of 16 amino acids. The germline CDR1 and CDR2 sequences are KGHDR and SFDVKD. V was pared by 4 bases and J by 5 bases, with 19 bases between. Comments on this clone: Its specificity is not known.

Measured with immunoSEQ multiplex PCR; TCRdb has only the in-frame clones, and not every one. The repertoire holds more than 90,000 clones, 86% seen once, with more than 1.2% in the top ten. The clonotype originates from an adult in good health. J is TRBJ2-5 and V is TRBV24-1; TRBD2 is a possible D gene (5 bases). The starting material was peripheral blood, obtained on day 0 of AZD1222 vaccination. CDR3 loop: CATSDTWALDFETQYF. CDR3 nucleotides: TGTGCCACCAGTGACACATGGGCCCTGGACTTTGAGACCCAGTACTTC.